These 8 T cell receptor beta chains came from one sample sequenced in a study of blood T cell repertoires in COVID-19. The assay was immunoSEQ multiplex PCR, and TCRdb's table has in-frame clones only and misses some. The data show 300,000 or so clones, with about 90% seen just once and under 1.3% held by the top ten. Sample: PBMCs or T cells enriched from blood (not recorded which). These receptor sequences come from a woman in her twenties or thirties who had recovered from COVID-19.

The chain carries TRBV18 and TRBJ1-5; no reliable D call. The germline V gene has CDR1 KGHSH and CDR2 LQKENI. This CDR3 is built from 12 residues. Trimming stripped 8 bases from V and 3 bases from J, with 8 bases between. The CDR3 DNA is TGTGCCAGCGGACTGTACAATCAGCCCCAGCATTTT. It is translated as CASGLYNQPQHF.

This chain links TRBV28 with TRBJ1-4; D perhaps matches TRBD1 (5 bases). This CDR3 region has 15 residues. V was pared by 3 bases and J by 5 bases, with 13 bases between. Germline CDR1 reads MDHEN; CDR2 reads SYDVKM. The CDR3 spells CASSLTRALNEKLFF. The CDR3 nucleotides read TGTGCCAGCAGTTTGACCAGGGCTCTGAATGAAAAACTGTTTTTT.

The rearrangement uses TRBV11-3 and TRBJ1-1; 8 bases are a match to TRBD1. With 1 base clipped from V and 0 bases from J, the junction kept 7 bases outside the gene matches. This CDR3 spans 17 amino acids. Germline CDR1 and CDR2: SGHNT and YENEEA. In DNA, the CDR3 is TGTGCCAGCAGCTTAGGTGGGGCAGGGGGCTTGAACACTGAAGCTTTCTTT. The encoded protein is CASSLGGAGGLNTEAFF.

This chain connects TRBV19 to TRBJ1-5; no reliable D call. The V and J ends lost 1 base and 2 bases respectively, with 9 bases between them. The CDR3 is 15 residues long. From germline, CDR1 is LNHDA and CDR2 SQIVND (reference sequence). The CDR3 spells CASSIGQAGNQPQHF. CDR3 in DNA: TGTGCCAGTAGTATAGGCCAGGCCGGCAATCAGCCCCAGCATTTT.

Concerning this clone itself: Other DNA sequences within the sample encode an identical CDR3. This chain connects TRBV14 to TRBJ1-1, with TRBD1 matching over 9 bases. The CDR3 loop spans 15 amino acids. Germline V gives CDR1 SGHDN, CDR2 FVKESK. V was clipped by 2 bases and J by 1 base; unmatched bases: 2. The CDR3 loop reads CASSQNRGQNTEAFF. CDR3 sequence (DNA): TGTGCCAGCAGCCAAAACAGGGGGCAGAACACTGAAGCTTTCTTT.

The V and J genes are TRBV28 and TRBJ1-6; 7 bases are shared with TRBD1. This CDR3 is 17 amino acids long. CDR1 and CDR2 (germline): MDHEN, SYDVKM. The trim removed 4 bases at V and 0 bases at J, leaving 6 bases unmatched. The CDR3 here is CASSSHRGSSYNSPLHF. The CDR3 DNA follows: TGTGCCAGCAGTTCCCACAGGGGAAGCTCCTATAATTCACCCCTCCACTTT. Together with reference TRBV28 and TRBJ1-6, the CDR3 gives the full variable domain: DVKVTQSSRYLVKRTGEKVFLECVQDMDHENMFWYRQDPGLGLRLIYFSYDVKMKEKGDIPEGYSVSREKKERFSLILESASTNQTSMYLCASSSHRGSSYNSPLHFGNGTRLTVT.

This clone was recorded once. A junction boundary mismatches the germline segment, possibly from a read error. CDR3 DNA: TGTGCCACCAGCAGAGATATTCTCAGCCCGACATTT. Amino acid sequence: CATSRDILSPTF. The chain is built from TRBV15 and TRBJ1-1; D is uncertain. CDR1 and CDR2 from the germline V gene are LNHNV and YYDKDF (reference sequence). The CDR3 is 12 residues long. The entire variable domain, with the rest obtained from reference TRBV15 and TRBJ1-1, is as follows: DAMVIQNPRYQVTQFGKPVTLSCSQTLNHNVMYWYQQKSSQAPKLLFHYYDKDFNNEADTPDNFQSRRPNTSFCFLDIRSPGLGDTAMYLCATSRDILSPTFGQGTRLTVV.

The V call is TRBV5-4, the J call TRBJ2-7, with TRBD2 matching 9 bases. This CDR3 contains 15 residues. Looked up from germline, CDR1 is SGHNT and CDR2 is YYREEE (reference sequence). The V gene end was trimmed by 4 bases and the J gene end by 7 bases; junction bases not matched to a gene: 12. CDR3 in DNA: TGTGCCAGCAGCCCATCCGGCGGGGGGGCCCGGGAGCAGTACTTC. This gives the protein CASSPSGGGAREQYF.